This T cell receptor beta chain appears in the sequencing data of a study of TIL therapy for anti-PD-1-resistant metastatic lung cancer (TCRdb year 2021). In the study overall: Before any PD-1/PD-L1 blockade was given, tumors were harvested, nivolumab was then administered, and patients who progressed went on to receive lymphodepletion, an infusion of expanded TIL, and IL-2. Most of the cohort had lung adenocarcinoma, four tumors were EGFR-mutant and two were ALK-rearranged, and half of the patients were current or former smokers. A median non-synonymous tumor mutation burden of 1.5 mutations per megabase was determined across the cohort by whole-exome sequencing. A median age of approximately 50 years (range about 35-75) and a median tumor PD-L1 proportion score of 4.5% to 6.5% were recorded among enrolled patients. T cell receptor beta sequencing of tumor and peripheral blood was used to follow clonotypes across the tumor, the expanded TIL product and serial blood samples.

Ends trimmed: V by 3 bases, J by 4 bases; bases unmatched to a gene: 0. Including cysteine and phenylalanine, the CDR3 has 14 amino acids. The read is trimmed to its CDR3 DNA, 42 bases read in frame from base 1. The germline V gene provides CDR1 MRHNA and CDR2 SNTAGT. Study-wide findings and limitations: The study protocol defined all tumor marker inferences as exploratory. The baseline peripheral repertoire was partially replaced by infused TIL clonotypes, which then decayed over months, and persistence showed no apparent association with response. The cohort was highly selected, including more treatment-naive, never-smoker and oncogene-addicted patients than is typical, which limits generalizability.

TCR beta CDR3 regions were amplified from genomic DNA with the immunoSEQ v3 hsTCRB kit using bias-controlled multiplex PCR. TCR libraries were sequenced on an Illumina NextSeq 500 to around 1.9 million read pairs for survey level or roughly 5-6.5 million for deep level. In the paper's pipeline: V, D and J genes were assigned, non-productive sequences were removed, and clonality was reported by immunoSEQ Analyzer software. Repertoires were compared by productive Simpson clonality and by the Morisita overlap index of productive TRB rearrangements between infused TIL and blood. Absolute clonotype counts in blood were estimated as lymphocyte count times CD3+ fraction times the clone's productive frequency. In its TCRdb copy, this immuneACCESS table keeps in-frame sequences only and misses some clones. Where compared with another copy, unresolved V genes explain less than half of these, and the others have no known cause. V and J calls and clone size are copied from that table; D and trimming were computed from the DNA. This sample comprises more than 9,500 clones, 60% to 80% of them detected only once. The ten top clones hold 9.5% to 13% of the sample.

A note on this clone: Its antigen is still unknown. No base qualities exist here, and no much larger clone lies one base off it.

Reading the label with the study, this specimen's time point is: pre-treatment sample, taken before nivolumab and TIL therapy. Adults with stage 4 NSCLC were enrolled in a dual-center phase I trial from October 2017 to early 2020. The samples were obtained from a phase I trial that was single-arm and open-label and tested tumor-infiltrating lymphocyte therapy combined with nivolumab in advanced non-small cell lung cancer. Mononuclear cells from blood collected in EDTA tubes were isolated on a Ficoll gradient and snap-frozen as pellets, and DNA was then extracted using a Qiagen mini-prep kit. The TCR comes from a person aged 30 to 80 with non-small cell lung cancer. The chain couples TRBV6-4 to TRBJ2-3; 11 nucleotides in the junction match TRBD2. The source was blood, collected at baseline. The CDR3 protein: CASSELAGADTQYF. The DNA reads as follows: TGTGCCAGCAGTGAACTAGCGGGAGCAGATACGCAGTATTTT.